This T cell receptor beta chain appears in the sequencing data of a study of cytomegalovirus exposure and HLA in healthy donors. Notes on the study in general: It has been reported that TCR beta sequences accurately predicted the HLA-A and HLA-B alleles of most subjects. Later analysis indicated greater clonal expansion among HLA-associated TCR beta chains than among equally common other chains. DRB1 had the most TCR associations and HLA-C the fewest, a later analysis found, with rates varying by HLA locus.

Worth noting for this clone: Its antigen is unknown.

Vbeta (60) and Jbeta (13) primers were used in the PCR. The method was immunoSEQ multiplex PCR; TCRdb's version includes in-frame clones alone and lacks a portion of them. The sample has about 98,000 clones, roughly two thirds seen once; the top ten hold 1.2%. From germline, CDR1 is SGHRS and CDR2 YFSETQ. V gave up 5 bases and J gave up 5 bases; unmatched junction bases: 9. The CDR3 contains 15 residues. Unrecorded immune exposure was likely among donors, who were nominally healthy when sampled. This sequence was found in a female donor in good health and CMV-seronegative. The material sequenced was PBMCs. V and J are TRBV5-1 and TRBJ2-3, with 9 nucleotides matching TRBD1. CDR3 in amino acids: CASRDGTGYGDTQYF. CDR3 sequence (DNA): TGCGCCAGCAGGGACGGGACAGGGTACGGAGATACGCAGTATTTT.